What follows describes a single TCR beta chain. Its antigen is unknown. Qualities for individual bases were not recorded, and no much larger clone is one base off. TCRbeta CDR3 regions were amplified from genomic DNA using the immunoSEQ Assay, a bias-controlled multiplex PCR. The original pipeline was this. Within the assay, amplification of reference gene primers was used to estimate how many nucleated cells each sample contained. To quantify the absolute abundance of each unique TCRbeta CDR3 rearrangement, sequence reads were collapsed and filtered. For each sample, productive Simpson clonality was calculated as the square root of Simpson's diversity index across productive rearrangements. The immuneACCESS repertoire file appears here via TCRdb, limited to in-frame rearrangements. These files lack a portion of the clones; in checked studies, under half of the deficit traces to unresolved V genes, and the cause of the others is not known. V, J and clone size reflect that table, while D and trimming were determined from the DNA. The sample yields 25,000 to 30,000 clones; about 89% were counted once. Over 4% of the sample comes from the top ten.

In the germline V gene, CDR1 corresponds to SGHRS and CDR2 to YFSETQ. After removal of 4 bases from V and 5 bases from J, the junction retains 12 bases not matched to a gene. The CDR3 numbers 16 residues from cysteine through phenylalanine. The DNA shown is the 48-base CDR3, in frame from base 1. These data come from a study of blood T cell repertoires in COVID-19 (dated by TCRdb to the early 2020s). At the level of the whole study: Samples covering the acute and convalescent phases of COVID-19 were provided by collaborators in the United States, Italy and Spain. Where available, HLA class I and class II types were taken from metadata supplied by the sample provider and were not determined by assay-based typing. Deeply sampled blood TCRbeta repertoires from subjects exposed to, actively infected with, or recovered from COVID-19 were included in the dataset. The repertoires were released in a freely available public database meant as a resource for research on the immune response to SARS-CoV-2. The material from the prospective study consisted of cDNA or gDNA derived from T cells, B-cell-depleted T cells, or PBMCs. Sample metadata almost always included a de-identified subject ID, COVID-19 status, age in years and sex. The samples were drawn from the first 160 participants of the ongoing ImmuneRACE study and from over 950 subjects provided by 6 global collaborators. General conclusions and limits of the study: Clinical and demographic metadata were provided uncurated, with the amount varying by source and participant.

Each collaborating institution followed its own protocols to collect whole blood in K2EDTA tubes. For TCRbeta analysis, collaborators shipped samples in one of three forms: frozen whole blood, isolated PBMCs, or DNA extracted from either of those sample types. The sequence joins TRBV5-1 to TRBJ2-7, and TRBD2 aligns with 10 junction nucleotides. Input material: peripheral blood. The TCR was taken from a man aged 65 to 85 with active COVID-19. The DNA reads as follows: TGCGCCAGCAGCCCCATAGGAGCGGGGGGGAGAAACGAGCAGTACTTC. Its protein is CASSPIGAGGRNEQYF.